These 6 T cell receptor beta chains were all obtained from the same sample, sequenced in a study of identical twins. TCRdb analysed the 5' RACE reads with MiXCR anew, one entry per CDR3 protein. Of 1,800,000 or so distinct CDR3 sequences in the sample, roughly 35% are singletons; the top ten hold 0.27%. The sequenced sample was cord blood. The receptors here all came from a newborn girl in good health.

The chain links TRBV6-2 or TRBV6-3 to TRBJ2-5; D not resolved. Germline assignment: CDR1 MNHEY and CDR2 SVGEGT. V gave up 10 bases and J gave up 5 bases, with 14 bases separating them. The CDR3 extends over 12 amino acids. The CDR3 DNA reads TGTGCCACCTCTATAACATGGGAGACCCAGTACTTC. Translating it yields CATSITWETQYF.

The CDR3 reads CSAQQGGVNTEAFF. CDR3 coding DNA: TGCAGTGCTCAACAGGGGGGAGTGAACACTGAAGCTTTCTTT. The chain links TRBV20-1 to TRBJ1-1; 8 nucleotides line up with TRBD1. V lost 5 bases and J lost 0; bases outside the gene matches: 5. The V gene's germline CDR1 is DFQATT and CDR2 SNEGSKA (reference sequence). The CDR3 runs to 14 residues.

The chain has TRBV2 and TRBJ1-2; D remains ambiguous. The V end was cut by 7 bases, the J end by 0 bases, with 9 bases between. There are 13 residues in the CDR3. CDR1 and CDR2 (germline): SNHLY, FYNNEI. The CDR3 protein is CASTARPNYGYTF. The DNA for the CDR3 is TGTGCCAGCACGGCCAGGCCTAACTATGGCTACACCTTC.

This clonotype was observed a handful of times. The chain couples TRBV20-1 to TRBJ2-7; the D gene is possibly TRBD2 (6 bases). The germline gives CDR1 DFQATT, CDR2 SNEGSKA (reference sequence). This CDR3 is built from 15 residues. V was cut by 1 base and J by 1 base, with 14 bases left in between. CDR3 region: CSARGERALSYEQYF. In DNA form, the CDR3 reads TGCAGTGCTAGAGGAGAGCGGGCCCTTTCCTACGAGCAGTACTTC.

The chain links TRBV12-3 or TRBV12-4 to TRBJ2-7; D might be TRBD2 (5 bases). Trimming stripped 4 bases from V and 1 base from J, with 11 bases between. The CDR3 sequence is 14 residues long. CDR3 residues: CASSSRTLSYEQYF. DNA of the CDR3: TGTGCCAGCAGTTCCCGGACTCTTTCCTACGAGCAGTACTTC.

The V and J genes are TRBV7-6 and TRBJ2-1, with a possible D match to TRBD2 (6 bases). V dropped 4 bases and J dropped 7 bases, with 14 bases sitting between them. This CDR3 has 14 amino acids. Germline CDR1 and CDR2: SGHVS and FNYEAQ. CDR3 sequence reads: CASSYGGIGNEQFF. The CDR3 nucleotides read TGTGCCAGCAGCTACGGGGGAATAGGGAATGAGCAGTTCTTC.